The T cell receptor beta chain under discussion was sequenced for a study of blood T cell repertoires in COVID-19. Study information: T cells, B-cell-depleted T cells, or PBMCs supplied cDNA or gDNA.

Clones were sequenced by immunoSEQ multiplex PCR, and TCRdb holds only the in-frame ones, with some missing. The sample records roughly 500,000 clones, 89% being singletons. Trimming at V came to 10 bases and at J to 0 bases, leaving 14 bases not matched to a gene. The CDR3 has 18 residues. The germline V gene encodes CDR1 ENHRY and CDR2 SYGVKD. The clonotype was recovered from a man in his late teens or twenties with COVID-19, enrolled during active disease. Sample: peripheral blood. The rearrangement joins TRBV10-3 to TRBJ1-4; 10 nucleotides agree with TRBD1. The chain's CDR3 is CATTPTGTGVATNEKLFF. The CDR3 DNA sequence: TGTGCCACCACCCCGACCGGGACAGGGGTTGCAACTAATGAAAAACTGTTTTTT.